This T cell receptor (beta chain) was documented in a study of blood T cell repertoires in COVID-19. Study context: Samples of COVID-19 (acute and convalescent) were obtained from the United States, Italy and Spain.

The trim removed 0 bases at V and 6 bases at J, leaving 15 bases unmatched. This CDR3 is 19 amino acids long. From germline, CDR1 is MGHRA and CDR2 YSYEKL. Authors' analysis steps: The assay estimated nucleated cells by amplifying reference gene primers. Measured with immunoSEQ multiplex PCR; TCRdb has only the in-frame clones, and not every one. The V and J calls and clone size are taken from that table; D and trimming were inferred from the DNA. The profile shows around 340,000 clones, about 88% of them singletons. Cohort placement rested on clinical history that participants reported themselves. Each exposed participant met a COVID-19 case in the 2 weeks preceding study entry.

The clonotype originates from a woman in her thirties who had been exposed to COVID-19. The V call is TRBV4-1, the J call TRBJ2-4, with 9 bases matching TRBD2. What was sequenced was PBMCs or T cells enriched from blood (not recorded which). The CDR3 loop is CASSQDGAGGSPNTNIQYF. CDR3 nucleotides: TGCGCCAGCAGCCAAGATGGGGCGGGAGGGAGCCCAAACACAAACATTCAGTACTTC.